The 14 T cell receptor beta chains below all came from one sample that was sequenced in a study of T-cell reconstitution after alpha-beta-depleted transplantation in children. The authors prepared the TCRbeta library with unique molecular identifiers. Via MiXCR, TCRdb re-called the PCR reads, giving one row per CDR3 protein. The sample lists a few hundred thousand distinct CDR3 sequences; about 6.6% were seen once. This specimen consisted of PBMCs, obtained before TCRalphabeta/CD19-depleted stem cell transplant. Receptor source: a boy aged 2 to 10 with acute lymphoblastic leukemia, due to receive a stem cell transplant.

J is TRBJ1-5 and V is TRBV7-2, with no clear D. The CDR3 runs 14 residues. The ends were cut back, 5 bases at V and 0 bases at J, with 8 bases in the middle. CDR1 and CDR2 (germline): SGHTA, FQGNSA. The CDR3 spells CASSLPGSNQPQHF. For the CDR3, the DNA is TGTGCCAGCAGCCTCCCAGGTAGCAATCAGCCCCAGCATTTT. Full variable domain (missing parts from reference TRBV7-2 and TRBJ1-5): GAGVSQSPSNKVTEKGKDVELRCDPISGHTALYWYRQSLGQGLEFLIYFQGNSAPDKSGLPSDRFSAERTGGSVSTLTIQRTQQEDSAVYLCASSLPGSNQPQHFGDGTRLSIL.

This chain joins TRBV28 and TRBJ1-2; 7 bases map to TRBD1. Germline V gene data show CDR1 as MDHEN and CDR2 as SYDVKM. The length of the CDR3 is 14 residues. V was clipped by 6 bases and J by 4 bases; unmatched bases: 8. This chain's CDR3 is CASRTGDMLYGYTF. The CDR3 DNA is TGTGCCAGCAGAACAGGGGATATGCTCTATGGCTACACCTTC.

This clonotype was detected ten times or more. V is TRBV7-9 and J is TRBJ2-1; maybe TRBD2 (5 bases). Trimming removed 5 bases from V and 15 bases from J, with 17 bases in between. From germline, CDR1 is SEHNR and CDR2 FQNEAQ (reference sequence). The CDR3 contains 12 residues. CDR3 amino acids: CASSPDAGVWFF. DNA for the CDR3: TGTGCCAGCAGCCCGGACGCCGGGGTGTGGTTCTTC.

This clonotype was recorded many times. This rearrangement joins TRBV9 to TRBJ2-1; D uncertain. From germline, CDR1 is SGDLS and CDR2 YYNGEE. There are 14 residues in the CDR3. The V end was cut by 4 bases, the J end by 0 bases, with 8 bases between. The CDR3 region has the DNA TGTGCCAGCAGCCCCGTGCTCTCCTACAATGAGCAGTTCTTC. Its translation: CASSPVLSYNEQFF.

Only a few counts were recorded for this clonotype. The chain has TRBV6-2 or TRBV6-3 and TRBJ2-3, with 8 bases aligning to TRBD2. Germline V CDR1 and CDR2: MNHEY, SVGEGT. V lost 0 bases, J lost 0 bases, and 20 bases stayed unmatched. This CDR3 is 22 amino acids long. CDR3 protein: CASSYSFVGHLGPSGSTDTQYF. CDR3 nucleotide sequence: TGTGCCAGCAGTTACTCGTTCGTGGGGCACCTCGGGCCTAGCGGGAGCACAGATACGCAGTATTTT.

The CDR3 sequence: CASSLTSVEQYF. DNA for the CDR3: TGTGCCAGCAGCCTAACTAGCGTCGAGCAGTACTTC. J is TRBJ2-7 and V is TRBV6-6; 7 bases are a match to TRBD2. The V gene's germline CDR1 is MNHNY and CDR2 SVGAGI (reference sequence). The V gene end was trimmed by 6 bases and the J gene end by 6 bases; junction bases not matched to a gene: 5. The CDR3 runs 12 residues.

This clonotype showed up many times. The chain carries TRBV10-3 and TRBJ1-1, with no clear D. CDR3 length: 14 amino acids. Germline lookup yields CDR1 ENHRY and CDR2 SYGVKD. V was shortened by 2 bases and J by 0 bases, with 7 bases between the two germline ends. The CDR3 protein is CAISEAGMNTEAFF. The CDR3 DNA reads as TGTGCCATCAGTGAGGCGGGAATGAACACTGAAGCTTTCTTT.

This clonotype was found many times. The rearrangement uses TRBV20-1 and TRBJ2-1; D is ambiguous. V was shortened by 3 bases and J by 4 bases, with 10 bases between the two germline ends. The CDR3 is 13 amino acids. In germline, CDR1 is DFQATT, CDR2 SNEGSKA (reference sequence). The CDR3 spells CSASFSTYNEQFF. The CDR3 nucleotides read TGCAGTGCTAGTTTTTCTACATACAATGAGCAGTTCTTC.

This chain links TRBV7-2 with TRBJ1-5; 7 bases are a match to TRBD1. J was trimmed by 4 bases and V by 1 base; bases with no gene match: 7. Germline V gives CDR1 SGHTA, CDR2 FQGNSA. CDR3 size: 16 residues. The chain's CDR3 is CASSLDGDRFNQPQHF. CDR3 nucleotide sequence: TGTGCCAGCAGCTTAGACGGGGACAGATTTAATCAGCCCCAGCATTTT.

This clonotype occurred a few times. The chain couples TRBV20-1 to TRBJ2-6; 7 positions agree with TRBD1. The CDR3 consists of 16 residues. Germline assignment: CDR1 DFQATT and CDR2 SNEGSKA (reference sequence). V trimming: 3 bases; J trimming: 1 base; junction bases outside the gene matches: 6. The CDR3 nucleotides are TGCAGTGCTAGGAAGGGGGCGGGTTCTGGGGCCAACGTCCTGACTTTC. Translated: CSARKGAGSGANVLTF.

In its sample, this clonotype was seen a few times. V usage is TRBV30 and J usage is TRBJ2-1; TRBD2 matches 13 bases. Germline V gene lookup returns CDR1 GTSNPN and CDR2 SVGIG (reference sequence). CDR3 length: 15 amino acids. Unmatched junction bases numbered 6, after V lost 1 base and J lost 9 bases. The CDR3 coding sequence is TGTGCCTGGAGTGGAGGACTAGCGGGAGTCGGTGAGCAGTTCTTC. Translated: CAWSGGLAGVGEQFF.

This clonotype was observed at least ten times. This chain uses TRBV28 with TRBJ2-2, with D possibly being TRBD2 (5 bases). Germline V lookup: CDR1 MDHEN, CDR2 SYDVKM. The CDR3 covers 17 residues. Deletions cut 2 bases from V and 0 bases from J, with 13 bases between. The CDR3 region is CASSLPFGVTNTGELFF. CDR3 bases: TGTGCCAGCAGTTTACCCTTCGGGGTGACGAACACCGGGGAGCTGTTTTTT.

This clonotype was seen ten or more times. The chain links TRBV2 to TRBJ1-1; D possibly corresponds to TRBD1 (5 bases). CDR1 is SNHLY, CDR2 FYNNEI, per germline. The CDR3 loop spans 13 amino acids. Trimming pared 2 bases from V and 3 bases from J, leaving 7 bases between. The CDR3 nucleotides read TGTGCCAGCAGTGAATCGGGGGACACTGAAGCTTTCTTT. Protein product: CASSESGDTEAFF.

The chain uses TRBV30 and TRBJ1-1; no clear D gene. The germline CDR1 and CDR2 sequences are GTSNPN and SVGIG (reference sequence). V lost 0 bases to trimming and J lost 1 base, with 15 bases between them. CDR3 size: 16 residues. The CDR3 coding sequence is TGTGCCTGGAGTGTGGTTTGGGCAGCGAAGAACACTGAAGCTTTCTTT. It specifies CAWSVVWAAKNTEAFF.